This T cell receptor beta chain was profiled in a study of blood T cell repertoires in COVID-19 (dated by TCRdb to between 2020 and 2021). The study in broad terms: Samples covering the acute and convalescent phases of COVID-19 were provided by collaborators in the United States, Italy and Spain. The prospective study material was composed of cDNA or gDNA derived from T cells, B-cell-depleted T cells, or PBMCs. The dataset comprised deeply sampled blood TCRbeta repertoires from subjects exposed to, actively infected with, or recovered from COVID-19. The repertoires were released in a freely available public database meant as a resource for research on the immune response to SARS-CoV-2. Samples were obtained from the ongoing ImmuneRACE study (first 160 participants) and from some 1,300 subjects provided by 6 global collaborators. Nearly every sample came with metadata listing a de-identified subject ID, COVID-19 status, age in years and sex. Where HLA class I and class II types were available, the types were taken from metadata supplied by the sample provider, not from assay-based typing. The investigation overall reported the following: The amount of clinical and demographic metadata varied by source and participant and was provided uncurated.

The immunoSEQ Assay, a bias-controlled multiplex PCR, was used to amplify TCRbeta CDR3 regions from genomic DNA. Per the authors' processing: Within the assay, amplification of reference gene primers was used to estimate how many nucleated cells each sample contained. To quantify the absolute abundance of each unique TCRbeta CDR3 rearrangement, sequence reads were collapsed and filtered. Productive Simpson clonality was computed per sample as the square root of Simpson's diversity index over productive rearrangements. The source is immuneACCESS, and TCRdb retained only in-frame sequences with V and J called. Part of the clones is not carried over; for the studies checked, unresolved V genes explain less than half of this, and the remainder is unexplained. V and J calls and clone size are those listed in that table; D and trimming were worked out from the DNA. The sample table shows roughly 240,000 clones, and around nine tenths are seen once. 1.5% to 2% of the sample rests with the top ten.

The germline V gene provides CDR1 MDHEN and CDR2 SYDVKM. The CDR3 runs 14 residues from the cysteine to the phenylalanine. Just CDR3 DNA is preserved here, 42 bases in frame from base 1. V drops 4 bases and J drops 3 bases, leaving 10 bases in between. This clone was counted a few times. Its antigen is not yet known. Nothing much larger sits one base from this clone, and base qualities are not available. Samples from volunteer blood donors who had recovered from COVID-19 were contributed by a second Seattle source. The collaborating institutions used their own protocols to collect whole blood in K2EDTA tubes. For TCRbeta analysis, collaborators shipped samples in one of three forms: frozen whole blood, isolated PBMCs, or DNA extracted from either of those sample types.

The TCR was taken from a woman between 55 and 75 years old who had recovered from COVID-19. The sequenced material came from peripheral blood. The rearrangement combines TRBV28 with TRBJ1-3; the D segment cannot be called with confidence. This receptor has the CDR3 CASSYQASGNTIYF. The bases are TGTGCCAGCAGTTATCAGGCGAGTGGAAACACCATATATTTT.